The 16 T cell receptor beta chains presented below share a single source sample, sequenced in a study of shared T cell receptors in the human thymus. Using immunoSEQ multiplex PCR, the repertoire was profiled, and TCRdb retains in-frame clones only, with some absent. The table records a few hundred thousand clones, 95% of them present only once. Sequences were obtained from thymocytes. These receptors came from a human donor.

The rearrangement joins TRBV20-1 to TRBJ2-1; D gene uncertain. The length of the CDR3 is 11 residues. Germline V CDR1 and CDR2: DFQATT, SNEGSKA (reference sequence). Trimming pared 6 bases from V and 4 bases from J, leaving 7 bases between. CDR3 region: CSADLYNEQFF. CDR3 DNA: TGCAGTGCGGACCTTTACAATGAGCAGTTCTTC.

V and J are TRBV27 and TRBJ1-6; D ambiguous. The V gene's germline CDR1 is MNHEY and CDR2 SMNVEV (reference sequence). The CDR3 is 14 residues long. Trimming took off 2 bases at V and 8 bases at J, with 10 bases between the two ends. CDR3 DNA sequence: TGTGCCAGCAGTTTACAGCCACTATATTCACCCCTCCACTTT. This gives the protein CASSLQPLYSPLHF.

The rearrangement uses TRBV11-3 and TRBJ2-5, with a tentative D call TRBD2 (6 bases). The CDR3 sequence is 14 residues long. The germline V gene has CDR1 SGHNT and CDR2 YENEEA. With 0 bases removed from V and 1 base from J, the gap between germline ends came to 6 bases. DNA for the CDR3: TGTGCCAGCAGCTTAGACGGGGGCCAAGAGACCCAGTACTTC. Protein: CASSLDGGQETQYF.

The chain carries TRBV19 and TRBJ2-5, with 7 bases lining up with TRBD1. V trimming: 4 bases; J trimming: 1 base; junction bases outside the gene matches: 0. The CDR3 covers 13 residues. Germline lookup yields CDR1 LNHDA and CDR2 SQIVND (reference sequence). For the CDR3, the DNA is TGTGCCAGTAGTAGGGACAGCCAAGAGACCCAGTACTTC. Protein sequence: CASSRDSQETQYF.

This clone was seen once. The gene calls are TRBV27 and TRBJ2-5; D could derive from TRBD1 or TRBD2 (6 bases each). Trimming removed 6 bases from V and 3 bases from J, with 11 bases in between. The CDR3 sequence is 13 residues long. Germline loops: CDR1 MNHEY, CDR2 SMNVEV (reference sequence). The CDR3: CASRARGEETQYF. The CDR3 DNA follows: TGTGCCAGCAGAGCTAGGGGGGAAGAGACCCAGTACTTC.

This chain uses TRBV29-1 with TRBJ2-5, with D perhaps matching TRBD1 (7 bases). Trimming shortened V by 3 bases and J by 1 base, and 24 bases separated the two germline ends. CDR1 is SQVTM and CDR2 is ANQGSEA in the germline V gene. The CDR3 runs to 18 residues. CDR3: CSVEDRRASEALQETQYF. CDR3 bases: TGCAGCGTTGAGGACAGGAGGGCTAGCGAGGCTCTCCAAGAGACCCAGTACTTC.

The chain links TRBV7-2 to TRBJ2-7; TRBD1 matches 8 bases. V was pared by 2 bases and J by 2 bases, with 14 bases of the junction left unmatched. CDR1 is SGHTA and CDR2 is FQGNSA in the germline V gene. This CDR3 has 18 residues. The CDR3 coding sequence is TGTGCCAGCAGCTTACGGGACAGGTCCTCCTATGGTCCCTACGAGCAGTACTTC. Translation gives CASSLRDRSSYGPYEQYF.

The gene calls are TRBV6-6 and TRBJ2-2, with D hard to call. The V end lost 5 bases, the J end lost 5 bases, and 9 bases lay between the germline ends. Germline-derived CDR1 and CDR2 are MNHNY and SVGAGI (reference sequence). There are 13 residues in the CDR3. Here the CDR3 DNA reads TGTGCCAGCAGTCCCAGGTTTACCGGGGAGCTGTTTTTT. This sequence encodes CASSPRFTGELFF.

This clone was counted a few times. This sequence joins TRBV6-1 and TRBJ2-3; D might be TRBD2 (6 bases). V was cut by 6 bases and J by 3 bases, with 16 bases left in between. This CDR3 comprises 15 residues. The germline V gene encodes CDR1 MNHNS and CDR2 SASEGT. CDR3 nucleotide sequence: TGTGCCAGCAGATTGGACGGGAGAGGGACAGATACGCAGTATTTT. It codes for CASRLDGRGTDTQYF.

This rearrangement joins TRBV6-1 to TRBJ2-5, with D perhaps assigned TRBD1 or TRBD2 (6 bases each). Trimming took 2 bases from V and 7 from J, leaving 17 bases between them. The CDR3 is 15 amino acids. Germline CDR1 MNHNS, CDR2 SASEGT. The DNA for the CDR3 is TGTGCCAGCAGTGAATGGCGGGACATGATAGTGACCCAGTACTTC. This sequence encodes CASSEWRDMIVTQYF.

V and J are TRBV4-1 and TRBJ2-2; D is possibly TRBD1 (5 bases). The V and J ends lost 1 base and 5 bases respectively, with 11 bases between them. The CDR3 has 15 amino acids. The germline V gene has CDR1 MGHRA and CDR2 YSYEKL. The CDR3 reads CASSQAGLLTGELFF. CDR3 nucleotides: TGCGCCAGCAGCCAAGCAGGGCTGCTTACCGGGGAGCTGTTTTTT.

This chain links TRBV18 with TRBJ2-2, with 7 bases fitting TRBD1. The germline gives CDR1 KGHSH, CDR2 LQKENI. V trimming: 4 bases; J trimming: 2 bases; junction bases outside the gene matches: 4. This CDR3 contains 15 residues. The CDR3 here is CASSQGQSNTGELFF. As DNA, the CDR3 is TGTGCCAGCTCACAGGGACAGAGTAACACCGGGGAGCTGTTTTTT.

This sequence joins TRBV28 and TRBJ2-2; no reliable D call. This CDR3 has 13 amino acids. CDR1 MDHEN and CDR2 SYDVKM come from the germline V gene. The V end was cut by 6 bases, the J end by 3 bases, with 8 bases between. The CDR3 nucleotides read TGTGCCAGCAGGGCAGGTTACACCGGGGAGCTGTTTTTT. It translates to CASRAGYTGELFF.

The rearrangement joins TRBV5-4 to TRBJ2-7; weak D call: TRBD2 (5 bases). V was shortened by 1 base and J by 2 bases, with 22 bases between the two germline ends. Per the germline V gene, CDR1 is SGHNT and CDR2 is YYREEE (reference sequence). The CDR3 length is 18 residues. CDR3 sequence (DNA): TGTGCCAGCAGCTTGTCAAGCCACCTTCTCTCTAGCACCTACGAGCAGTACTTC. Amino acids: CASSLSSHLLSSTYEQYF.

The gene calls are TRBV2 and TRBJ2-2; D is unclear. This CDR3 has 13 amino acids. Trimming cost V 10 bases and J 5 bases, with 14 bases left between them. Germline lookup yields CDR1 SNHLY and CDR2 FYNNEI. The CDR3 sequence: CATHSLGTGELFF. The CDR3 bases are TGTGCCACCCACTCTCTAGGGACCGGGGAGCTGTTTTTT. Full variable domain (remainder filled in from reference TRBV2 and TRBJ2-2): EPEVTQTPSHQVTQMGQEVILRCVPISNHLYFYWYRQILGQKVEFLVSFYNNEISEKSEIFDDQFSVERPDGSNFTLKIRSTKLEDSAMYFCATHSLGTGELFFGEGSRLTVL.

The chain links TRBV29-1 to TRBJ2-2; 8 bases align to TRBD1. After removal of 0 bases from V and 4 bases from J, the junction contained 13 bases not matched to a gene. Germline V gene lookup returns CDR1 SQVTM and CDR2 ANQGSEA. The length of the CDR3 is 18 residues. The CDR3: CSVEDRAPGQDLTGELFF. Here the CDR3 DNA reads TGCAGCGTTGAAGATAGGGCCCCGGGACAGGACCTCACCGGGGAGCTGTTTTTT.